This T cell receptor beta chain is from a study of cytomegalovirus exposure and HLA in healthy donors. The study, taken as a whole, reports: The study had only CMV serostatus as immune exposure information. Among TCR sequences, most were rare, though some public TCRs appeared in many donors.

The CDR3 consists of 14 residues. Germline-derived CDR1 and CDR2 are MGHRA and YSYEKL. V was trimmed by 4 bases and J by 2 bases, leaving 9 bases between them. With respect to this clone: Its antigen is currently unknown.

Researchers ran the PCR with 60 Vbeta and 13 Jbeta primers. In the authors' workflow: Later work found 80 million or so unique TCR beta chains, with approximately 12 million shared. The assay was immunoSEQ multiplex PCR, and TCRdb's table has in-frame clones only and misses some. V and J calls and clone size follow that table, whereas D and trimming were derived from the DNA. The data hold fewer than 250,000 clones, with 74% observed a single time. The V and J genes are TRBV4-1 and TRBJ2-1; no reliable D call. This sequence was found in a woman aged 25 to 39 in good health and CMV-seropositive. The sequenced sample was PBMCs. The DNA of the CDR3 is TGCGCCAGCAGCCTTGAAGCCCCCTACAATGAGCAGTTCTTC. Protein: CASSLEAPYNEQFF.